These 10 T cell receptor beta chains share one sample of origin, sequenced in a study of CD8+CD57+ T cells in acquired aplastic anemia. Whoever was chosen for sequencing had shown CD8+CD57+ cell expansion by flow cytometry. For CDR3 and TCR beta VDJ profiling, genomic DNA was the template used. Via MiXCR, TCRdb re-called the reads, giving one row per CDR3 protein. The sample lists 150,000 or so distinct CDR3 sequences; 47% were seen once. Source material: sorted CD4+, CD8+, or CD8+CD57+ T cells (not recorded which) from PBMCs. These TCRs come from a human donor with aplastic anemia.

This clonotype was seen repeatedly, ten times or more. The chain employs TRBV19 and TRBJ1-2; D is unclear. The CDR3 runs to 13 residues. Looked up from germline, CDR1 is LNHDA and CDR2 is SQIVND (reference sequence). Trimming cost V 1 base and J 4 bases, with 7 bases left between them. The CDR3 protein is CASSIAAGYGYTF. The CDR3 DNA sequence: TGTGCCAGTAGTATAGCGGCAGGCTATGGCTACACCTTC.

This clonotype was counted at least ten times. The genes are TRBV5-6 and TRBJ1-5; D not certain. V lost 5 bases, J lost 2 bases, and 23 bases lay in between. CDR1 and CDR2 from the germline V gene are SGHDT and YYEEEE. The CDR3 consists of 18 residues. CDR3 nucleotide sequence: TGTGCCAGCAGTAGCTTTACCGCGGGATTTATTGGCAATCAGCCCCAGCATTTT. Protein: CASSSFTAGFIGNQPQHF.

This chain connects TRBV29-1 to TRBJ2-2; weak D call: TRBD2 (6 bases). From germline, CDR1 is SQVTM and CDR2 ANQGSEA. The CDR3 length is 14 residues. V was pared by 4 bases and J by 0 bases, with 9 bases between. The CDR3 coding sequence is TGCAGCGTTGGATTAGCGGCGAACACCGGGGAGCTGTTTTTT. Residues: CSVGLAANTGELFF.

The chain employs TRBV20-1 and TRBJ2-1; D remains ambiguous. This CDR3 has 11 residues. Germline V gene data show CDR1 as DFQATT and CDR2 as SNEGSKA (reference sequence). Deletions cut 0 bases from V and 13 bases from J, with 10 bases between. In nucleotides, the CDR3 is TGCAGTGCTAGAGATACGATAGGACAGTTCTTC. The encoded protein is CSARDTIGQFF.

The chain is built from TRBV24-1 and TRBJ2-1; tentative D call: TRBD2 (6 bases). Between the trimmed V and J ends, which lost 4 bases and 5 bases, there was a span of 11 bases. The germline V gene encodes CDR1 KGHDR and CDR2 SFDVKD. This CDR3 has 14 amino acids. The chain's CDR3 is CATSDPGRHNEQFF. CDR3 bases: TGTGCCACCAGTGACCCCGGGAGACACAATGAGCAGTTCTTC.

The chain has TRBV5-1 and TRBJ2-7, with D tentatively TRBD1 or TRBD2 (6 bases each). The V end lost 4 bases, the J end lost 1 base, and 12 bases lay between the germline ends. The CDR3 has 14 amino acids. The germline CDR1 and CDR2 sequences are SGHRS and YFSETQ. CDR3 protein: CASSRLGGSYEQYF. CDR3 DNA: TGCGCCAGCAGCCGCTTAGGGGGGTCCTACGAGCAGTACTTC.

This clonotype was seen only a few times. This chain links TRBV5-4 with TRBJ1-4; 8 nucleotides align to TRBD1. This CDR3 region has 17 residues. Germline V CDR1 and CDR2: SGHNT, YYREEE (reference sequence). The trim removed 0 bases at V and 5 bases at J, leaving 9 bases unmatched. Here the CDR3 reads CASSLGAPTGVNEKLFF. CDR3 in DNA: TGTGCCAGCAGCTTGGGGGCCCCGACAGGGGTGAATGAAAAACTGTTTTTT.

The V call is TRBV2, the J call TRBJ2-3; D uncertain. The germline V gene has CDR1 SNHLY and CDR2 FYNNEI. V lost 6 bases and J 9 bases, leaving 10 bases between the germline ends. The CDR3 is 11 residues long. The CDR3 loop is CASSLSTTQYF. CDR3 coding DNA: TGTGCCAGCAGCCTATCAACAACGCAGTATTTT.

The J gene is TRBJ2-7, the V gene TRBV10-1; D remains ambiguous. The V gene's germline CDR1 is WNHNN and CDR2 SYGVQD (reference sequence). Trimming pared 11 bases from V and 3 bases from J, leaving 8 bases between. This CDR3 has 10 amino acids. CDR3: CAPTCYEQYF. The CDR3 region has the DNA TGCGCCCCGACCTGCTACGAGCAGTACTTC.

Only one count was recorded for this clonotype. One base away lies a much larger clone, so this may be a sequencing read error. J is TRBJ1-1 and V is TRBV2, with 9 bases lining up with TRBD1. CDR1 is SNHLY, CDR2 FYNNEI, per germline. This CDR3 has 14 amino acids. Germline trimming cut 6 bases from V and 1 base from J; bases unmatched to any gene: 3. Here the CDR3 reads CASSAQGANTEAFF. The CDR3 coding sequence is TGTGCCAGCAGCGCACAGGGGGCGAACACTGAAGCTTTCTTT. The entire variable domain, with the rest obtained from reference TRBV2 and TRBJ1-1, is as follows: EPEVTQTPSHQVTQMGQEVILRCVPISNHLYFYWYRQILGQKVEFLVSFYNNEISEKSEIFDDQFSVERPDGSNFTLKIRSTKLEDSAMYFCASSAQGANTEAFFGQGTRLTVV.